This TCR beta chain was observed in a study of regulatory T cells in long-lasting Graves disease. Germline V gene lookup returns CDR1 SEHNR and CDR2 FQNEAQ (reference sequence). The CDR3 length is 12 residues. Trimming removed 11 bases at V and 3 bases at J, with 13 bases between. TCRdb itself ran the reads through MiXCR, one entry per CDR3 protein. The sample holds 500 to 650 distinct CDR3 sequences, under 75% seen once. RNA from PBMCs was the source of the TCR library. Specimen: peripheral blood mononuclear cells (PBMCs), collected with antithyroid drug treatment, in newly diagnosed or persistent Graves disease (not recorded which). This rearrangement joins TRBV7-9 to TRBJ2-5, with D tentatively TRBD1 or TRBD2 (6 bases each). The receptor was derived from a female donor with Graves disease. CDR3 DNA: TGTGCCCCAGAGGAGGGGGAAGAGACCCAGTACTTC. Its translation: CAPEEGEETQYF.